These T cell receptor beta chains were read from a single sample in a study of CD8 T cells in ankylosing spondylitis. TCRdb called the 5' RACE reads again in MiXCR, with one record for every CDR3 protein. The sample contains around 130,000 distinct CDR3 sequences, about 6.4% of which appear only once. The sequenced sample consisted of blood, either unsorted or a sorted T cell fraction (not recorded which). The source is a male donor with ankylosing spondylitis or in good health (not recorded which). The CDR3 runs from the conserved cysteine through the conserved F or W. The D gene is left open where the match is weak. Clone size is given for some rows only: seen once, a few or many times, or a class if the clone is expanded.

TRBV5-1	TRBJ1-1	many	12	-	TGCGCCAGCAGCTCACCCGGGGCTGAAGCTTTCTTT	CASSSPGAEAFF
TRBV20-1	TRBJ2-3	many	14	-	TGCAGTGCTAGAGTCACGAACAGCGGGGATACGCAGTATTTT	CSARVTNSGDTQYF
TRBV5-6	TRBJ2-2	many	15	-	TGTGCCAGCAGCTCCTCCGCCCTAGCGTTCGGGGAGCTGTTTTTT	CASSSSALAFGELFF
TRBV7-9	TRBJ2-5	many	15	TRBD2	TGTGCCAGCAGCTCGGCTAGCGGGATTCAAGAGACCCAGTACTTC	CASSSASGIQETQYF
TRBV28	TRBJ2-5	many	15	-	TGTGCCAGCAGTTCCGGATCGGACCAGACAGGGACCCAGTACTTC	CASSSGSDQTGTQYF
TRBV6-2/TRBV6-3	TRBJ1-1	-	12	-	TGTGCCATCGGAAGGGGGATCGCTGAAGCTTTCTTT	CAIGRGIAEAFF
TRBV5-1	TRBJ1-6	many	15	TRBD1	TGCGCCAGCAGCCGGGGACAGGGGAGGGATTCACCCCTCCACTTT	CASSRGQGRDSPLHF
TRBV12-3/TRBV12-4	TRBJ1-1	many	11	-	TGTGCCAGCAGCCCCACCGCTGAAGCTTTCTTT	CASSPTAEAFF
TRBV7-2	TRBJ2-1	many	14	-	TGTGCCAGCAGCGCATGGTCTAGCGACAATGAGCAGTTCTTC	CASSAWSSDNEQFF
TRBV20-1	TRBJ2-1	many	14	-	TGCAGTGCTAGACCCGCGGGGTCATACAATGAGCAGTTCTTC	CSARPAGSYNEQFF
TRBV28	TRBJ2-3	many	15	-	TGTGCCAGCACGGACCCCGGACTGCTCACAGATACGCAGTATTTT	CASTDPGLLTDTQYF
TRBV6-5	TRBJ2-5	many	11	TRBD2	TGTGCCAGCAGTACGCGGGAGATCCAGTACTTC	CASSTREIQYF
TRBV28	TRBJ2-7	-	15	TRBD2	TGTGCCAGCAATCCAAGCTCGGGGGGAACCTACGAGCAGTACTTC	CASNPSSGGTYEQYF
TRBV7-6	TRBJ2-5	many	14	-	TGTGCCAGCAGCCCCGCAGAAGCCCAATGGGCCCAGTACTTC	CASSPAEAQWAQYF
TRBV9	TRBJ1-2	many	15	-	TGTGCCAGCAGCGGGGGGAAGGACATAAACTATGGCTACACCTTC	CASSGGKDINYGYTF
TRBV7-9	TRBJ2-3	many	14	TRBD1	TGTGCCAGCAGCTCGACAGGGGCGGCAGATACGCAGTATTTT	CASSSTGAADTQYF
TRBV29-1	TRBJ1-4	-	13	-	TGCAGCGTTGAGAGGGGGTCTAATGAAAAACTGTTTTTT	CSVERGSNEKLFF
TRBV7-3	TRBJ2-6	many	18	TRBD1	TGTGCCAGCAGCTTAGAAGGGACAGGACCCTCTGGGGCCAACGTCCTGACTTTC	CASSLEGTGPSGANVLTF
TRBV27	TRBJ2-3	many	16	-	TGTGCCAGCAGTTTATATAAGGGCGGGAGCACAGATACGCAGTATTTT	CASSLYKGGSTDTQYF
TRBV15	TRBJ2-1	many	17	TRBD2	TGTGCCACCAGCAGAGATCCAAGGACTAGCGTCCACAATGAGCAGTTCTTC	CATSRDPRTSVHNEQFF
TRBV7-2	TRBJ1-2	many	15	TRBD1	TGTGCCAGCAGCCCCTCCTCGGACAGGGGGGGTGGCTACACCTTC	CASSPSSDRGGGYTF
TRBV7-2	TRBJ1-2	many	14	-	TGTGCCAGCAGCTTGTATGCCGACGATCGTGGCTACACCTTC	CASSLYADDRGYTF
TRBV18	TRBJ2-3	-	17	TRBD2	TGTGCCAGCTCACCCCCGGGACTAGCGGGGGGCACAGATACGCAGTATTTT	CASSPPGLAGGTDTQYF
TRBV12-3/TRBV12-4	TRBJ2-7	many	14	-	TGTGCCAGCAGCCTCGGGGGTAGTCTCGACGAGCAGTACTTC	CASSLGGSLDEQYF
TRBV30	TRBJ1-2	many	13	-	TGTGCCTGCGACACGGGGACCTTCTATGGCTACACCTTC	CACDTGTFYGYTF
TRBV5-5	TRBJ2-4	many	15	TRBD1	TGTGCCAGCAGCTCGACAGGGAAGGCCAAAAACATTCAGTACTTC	CASSSTGKAKNIQYF
TRBV12-3/TRBV12-4	TRBJ2-5	many	14	-	TGTGCCAGCAGCACGGGACGGGTCCAGGAGACCCAGTACTTC	CASSTGRVQETQYF
TRBV6-1	TRBJ1-2	many	13	-	TGTGCCAGCGCTGGGGGCGGGACCTATGGCTACACCTTC	CASAGGGTYGYTF
TRBV5-1	TRBJ1-1	many	14	TRBD1	TGCGCCAGCAGACCCGACAGGGGCAGTACTGAAGCTTTCTTT	CASRPDRGSTEAFF
TRBV20-1	TRBJ1-3	few	17	-	TGCAGTGCTAGAGATTGGGGAACAGGACGCTCTGGAAACACCATATATTTT	CSARDWGTGRSGNTIYF
TRBV12-3/TRBV12-4	TRBJ1-1	-	13	TRBD1	TGTGCCAGCCCCGGACAGGGAAATACTGAAGCTTTCTTT	CASPGQGNTEAFF
TRBV5-1	TRBJ2-1	many	15	-	TGCGCCAGCAGCTTGGTGTCGGATCCCATGGATGAGCAGTTCTTC	CASSLVSDPMDEQFF
TRBV9	TRBJ2-1	-	18	TRBD2	TGTGCCAGCAGCGTAGTAGCGACTAGCGGGACCTCCTACAATGAGCAGTTCTTC	CASSVVATSGTSYNEQFF
TRBV6-1	TRBJ1-2	many	14	-	TGTGCCAGCAGTGAAGTTGAGGGTTGGGGTGGCTACACCTTC	CASSEVEGWGGYTF
TRBV4-3	TRBJ2-1	many	13	-	TGCGCCAGCAGCCAAGGGCGGGGCAATGAGCAGTTCTTC	CASSQGRGNEQFF
TRBV7-9	TRBJ2-1	medium-sized	15	TRBD2	TGTGCCAGCAGCTTAGTTCGCGGGGGGGGCAATGAGCAGTTCTTC	CASSLVRGGGNEQFF
TRBV7-9	TRBJ2-1	many	16	TRBD2	TGTGCCAGCAGCTCTGGGGGACTAGCGGTTTACAATGAGCAGTTCTTC	CASSSGGLAVYNEQFF
TRBV2	TRBJ2-1	many	17	TRBD2	TGTGCCAGCAGGGTCGGCCCCGGGAGGGGCTCCTACAATGAGCAGTTCTTC	CASRVGPGRGSYNEQFF
TRBV20-1	TRBJ2-7	-	13	TRBD1	TGCAGTGCTCAGGGGGACAGCTCCTACGAGCAGTACTTC	CSAQGDSSYEQYF
TRBV18	TRBJ2-7	many	13	-	TGTGCCAGCTCCCCCCCTAATTCCTACGAGCAGTACTTC	CASSPPNSYEQYF
TRBV10-2	TRBJ2-3	many	15	TRBD2	TGCGCCAGCAAGCTAGCGGGGGGGCAATCAGATACGCAGTATTTT	CASKLAGGQSDTQYF
TRBV5-1	TRBJ2-7	many	16	-	TGCGCCAGCAGCCAGACGGTGGGGACATCACTCTACGAGCAGTACTTC	CASSQTVGTSLYEQYF
TRBV4-1	TRBJ1-3	many	15	TRBD1	TGCGCCAGCAGCCAGTACAGGGGATATGGAAACACCATATATTTT	CASSQYRGYGNTIYF
TRBV20-1	TRBJ2-3	many	15	-	TGCAGTGCCCCCCCCCTAGCGAAGAGCACAGATACGCAGTATTTT	CSAPPLAKSTDTQYF
TRBV12-3/TRBV12-4	TRBJ2-7	many	14	-	TGTGCCAGCAGTCCGACCGGGACTGGTTACGAGCAGTACTTC	CASSPTGTGYEQYF
TRBV15	TRBJ1-2	many	12	-	TGTGCCACCAGCAGAGATAACTATGGCTACACCTTC	CATSRDNYGYTF
TRBV20-1	TRBJ2-5	many	13	TRBD1	TGCAGTGCGACAGGGGGCGGTTTGGAGACCCAGTACTTC	CSATGGGLETQYF